The 23 T cell receptor beta chains listed next were all sequenced from one sample in a study of blood T cell repertoires in COVID-19. Data came from immunoSEQ multiplex PCR; TCRdb stores just in-frame clones and leaves some out. Of fewer than 200,000 clones listed, 75% to 90% are singletons. Sequences were obtained from PBMCs or T cells enriched from blood (not recorded which). These receptors originate from a woman aged 45-65 years who had recovered from COVID-19.

The rearrangement joins TRBV2 to TRBJ2-3, with 13 nucleotides matching TRBD2. The ends lost 2 bases at V and 5 bases at J; junction bases unmatched: 7. Germline V gene data show CDR1 as SNHLY and CDR2 as FYNNEI. The length of the CDR3 is 17 residues. CDR3 sequence reads: CASSEKGLAGFLDTQYF. DNA for the CDR3: TGTGCCAGCAGTGAAAAGGGACTAGCGGGATTTTTAGATACGCAGTATTTT.

This sequence joins TRBV20-1 and TRBJ2-5; 9 nucleotides match TRBD2. The CDR3 contains 14 residues. Per germline, CDR1 DFQATT and CDR2 SNEGSKA (reference sequence). The J segment lost 7 bases and the V segment lost 3 bases, leaving 9 bases of the junction unmatched. The DNA for the CDR3 is TGCAGTGCTAGTTTCGGCGCGGGAGGGGGGACCCAGTACTTC. Its translation is CSASFGAGGGTQYF.

The V call is TRBV11-3, the J call TRBJ1-2, with 8 bases that match TRBD1. The CDR3 totals 18 residues. J lost 4 bases, V lost 0 bases, and 13 bases had no gene match. Germline CDR1 SGHNT, CDR2 YENEEA. This CDR3 reads CASSLEQGGTSASYGYTF. As DNA, the CDR3 is TGTGCCAGCAGCTTAGAACAGGGGGGGACGTCGGCCTCCTATGGCTACACCTTC.

The chain couples TRBV6-5 to TRBJ2-5, with unresolved D. From germline, CDR1 is MNHEY and CDR2 SVGAGI. The length of the CDR3 is 11 residues. Trimming cost V 4 bases and J 2 bases, with 2 bases left between them. The CDR3 loop is CASSSQETQYF. For the CDR3, the DNA is TGTGCCAGCAGTTCTCAAGAGACCCAGTACTTC.

The chain links TRBV27 to TRBJ1-6; 9 bases are a match to TRBD1. Trimming cost V 6 bases and J 7 bases; bases outside gene matches: 13. The CDR3 covers 17 residues. The germline V gene has CDR1 MNHEY and CDR2 SMNVEV (reference sequence). This CDR3 reads CASRPTGTGLLNSPLHF. In DNA form, the CDR3 reads TGTGCCAGCAGACCGACCGGGACAGGGTTATTGAATTCACCCCTCCACTTT.

The chain joins TRBV6-5 to TRBJ2-3; tentative D call: TRBD1 (5 bases). Germline V gene data show CDR1 as MNHEY and CDR2 as SVGAGI. V shed 10 bases and J shed 5 bases, with 13 bases lying between them. This CDR3 comprises 12 residues. The CDR3 region has the DNA TGTGCCACCCAGGGTCAGGGAGATACGCAGTATTTT. Translated, it gives CATQGQGDTQYF.

The CDR3 is CASSSTGLNTEAFF. The CDR3 DNA reads as TGTGCCAGCAGTTCAACAGGGTTGAACACTGAAGCTTTCTTT. J is TRBJ1-1 and V is TRBV6-5; D may be TRBD1 (6 bases). Per germline, CDR1 MNHEY and CDR2 SVGAGI. Trimming removed 4 bases at V and 0 bases at J, with 9 bases between. This CDR3 is built from 14 residues.

This rearrangement joins TRBV3-1 (or the pseudogene TRBV3-2) to TRBJ2-3; TRBD1 matches 9 bases. The CDR3 spans 16 residues. The trim removed 0 bases at V and 9 bases at J, leaving 10 bases unmatched. Germline V gives CDR1 LGHDT, CDR2 YNNKEL (reference sequence). The CDR3 DNA sequence: TGTGCCAGCAGCCAAGAAGACAGGGGGGGACCTAAAACGCAGTATTTT. Residues: CASSQEDRGGPKTQYF.

The chain has TRBV7-9 and TRBJ1-1; D is unresolved. Deletions cut 5 bases from V and 12 bases from J, with 19 bases between. CDR1 and CDR2 (germline): SEHNR, FQNEAQ (reference sequence). CDR3 length: 13 residues. The CDR3 protein is CASSPELMEGTFF. The CDR3 DNA is TGTGCCAGCAGCCCGGAGCTCATGGAGGGTACTTTCTTT.

The genes are TRBV5-6 and TRBJ2-5; D ambiguous. The V end lost 2 bases, the J end lost 3 bases, and 14 bases lay between the germline ends. The germline CDR1 and CDR2 sequences are SGHDT and YYEEEE. The CDR3 loop spans 15 amino acids. The CDR3 is CASSFRRPWEETQYF. Written as DNA, the CDR3 is TGTGCCAGCAGCTTTCGGCGGCCGTGGGAAGAGACCCAGTACTTC.

This chain links TRBV19 with TRBJ1-4; no firm D call. The length of the CDR3 is 16 residues. In germline, CDR1 is LNHDA, CDR2 SQIVND (reference sequence). Deletions cut 5 bases from V and 4 bases from J, with 17 bases between. CDR3 DNA: TGTGCCAGTAGTGCATGGGGAGCGGCTAATAATGAAAAACTGTTTTTT. Its protein is CASSAWGAANNEKLFF.

The chain links TRBV19 to TRBJ1-2, with a weak D call TRBD1 (5 bases). The CDR3 is 13 residues long. Between the trimmed V and J ends, which lost 1 base and 6 bases, there was a span of 9 bases. CDR1 and CDR2 (germline): LNHDA, SQIVND (reference sequence). The CDR3 spells CASSIVRGNGYTF. The CDR3 DNA follows: TGTGCCAGTAGTATAGTTCGGGGGAATGGCTACACCTTC.

J is TRBJ1-1 and V is TRBV10-3, with a weak D call TRBD1 (6 bases). This CDR3 has 12 residues. CDR1 is ENHRY, CDR2 SYGVKD, per germline. V gave up 3 bases and J gave up 7 bases, with 9 bases separating them. CDR3 loop: CAISDRGNEAFF. In nucleotides, the CDR3 is TGTGCCATCAGTGATAGGGGGAATGAAGCTTTCTTT.

A remark on this clone: The same CDR3 is also encoded by other DNA sequences in this sample. The chain recombines TRBV6-5 with TRBJ1-5; 10 nucleotides match TRBD1. CDR1 and CDR2 from the germline V gene are MNHEY and SVGAGI. The trim removed 6 bases at V and 7 bases at J, leaving 3 bases unmatched. The CDR3 spans 13 residues. The CDR3: CASSRTGGQPQHF. In DNA form, the CDR3 reads TGTGCCAGCAGCCGGACAGGGGGGCAGCCCCAGCATTTT.

The chain carries TRBV5-6 and TRBJ1-2; D is perhaps TRBD1 (6 bases). The CDR3 has 12 amino acids. Per germline, CDR1 SGHDT and CDR2 YYEEEE. The V gene lost 2 bases and the J gene lost 8 bases, with 10 bases spanning the gap. CDR3 protein: CASSLRGGGYTF. As DNA, the CDR3 is TGTGCCAGCAGCTTAAGAGGGGGAGGCTACACCTTC.

This clone was found a few times. This chain links TRBV5-5 with TRBJ1-6, with 7 nucleotides matching TRBD1. There are 15 residues in the CDR3. The germline V gene encodes CDR1 SGHKS and CDR2 YYEKEE (reference sequence). The J segment lost 5 bases and the V segment lost 2 bases, leaving 4 bases of the junction unmatched. This CDR3 is CASSLKGADNSPLHF. CDR3 bases: TGTGCCAGCAGCTTAAAGGGGGCCGATAATTCACCCCTCCACTTT.

J is TRBJ1-2 and V is TRBV3-1 (or the pseudogene TRBV3-2); no clear D gene. The V end lost 7 bases, the J end lost 5 bases, and 20 bases lay between the germline ends. This CDR3 spans 15 amino acids. Germline CDR1 LGHDT, CDR2 YNNKEL (reference sequence). The CDR3 loop reads CASNAAAGALYGYTF. Here the CDR3 DNA reads TGTGCCAGCAACGCTGCGGCGGGAGCGCTTTATGGCTACACCTTC.

In DNA, the CDR3 is TGTGCCAGCAGTCGTTGGACAGGGTCGAATAATTCACCCCTCCACTTT. This gives the protein CASSRWTGSNNSPLHF. This chain uses TRBV28 with TRBJ1-6, with 8 nucleotides matching TRBD1. The CDR3 length is 16 residues. J lost 5 bases, V lost 5 bases, and 8 bases had no gene match. CDR1 and CDR2 (germline): MDHEN, SYDVKM.

This clone was found a few times. V and J are TRBV24-1 and TRBJ2-1; TRBD1 aligns across 8 bases. V shed 0 bases, J shed 0 bases, and the junction held 0 bases outside the gene matches. This CDR3 contains 16 residues. Germline V gene lookup returns CDR1 KGHDR and CDR2 SFDVKD. Here the CDR3 DNA reads TGTGCCACCAGTGATTTGACAGGGGGCTCCTACAATGAGCAGTTCTTC. As protein: CATSDLTGGSYNEQFF.

There are a few counts of this clone. The chain is built from TRBV5-6 and TRBJ2-2, with TRBD1 matching over 7 bases. This CDR3 spans 14 amino acids. Germline V lookup: CDR1 SGHDT, CDR2 YYEEEE. The trim removed 3 bases at V and 5 bases at J, leaving 4 bases unmatched. CDR3 sequence (DNA): TGTGCCAGCAGCTCACGGGACAGAACCGGGGAGCTGTTTTTT. Amino acid sequence: CASSSRDRTGELFF.

The gene calls are TRBV7-2 and TRBJ1-1, with TRBD1 identical over 9 bases. J gave up 0 bases and V 3 bases, and 5 bases lay outside the gene matches. CDR3 length: 16 amino acids. CDR1 SGHTA and CDR2 FQGNSA come from the germline V gene. CDR3 sequence: CASSFRQGGMNTEAFF. The CDR3 DNA follows: TGTGCCAGCAGCTTCCGACAGGGGGGAATGAACACTGAAGCTTTCTTT.

The chain is built from TRBV19 and TRBJ1-1, with a possible D match to TRBD1 (5 bases). Trimming removed 0 bases from V and 4 bases from J, with 9 bases in between. This CDR3 has 14 amino acids. CDR1 and CDR2 (germline): LNHDA, SQIVND (reference sequence). The CDR3 DNA follows: TGTGCCAGTAGTATAGATCTCGGGGGCACTGAAGCTTTCTTT. Its translation is CASSIDLGGTEAFF.

The gene calls are TRBV19 and TRBJ2-5, with TRBD2 identical over 14 bases. With V trimmed by 5 bases and J by 7 bases, 15 bases remained unmatched. The germline CDR1 and CDR2 sequences are LNHDA and SQIVND (reference sequence). There are 18 residues in the CDR3. The CDR3 nucleotides are TGTGCCAGTAGTTCCCAGACTAGCGGGGGGGTTCGAGAGGTGACCCAGTACTTC. This sequence encodes CASSSQTSGGVREVTQYF. Supplemented by reference TRBV19 and TRBJ2-5, the full variable domain reads DGGITQSPKYLFRKEGQNVTLSCEQNLNHDAMYWYRQDPGQGLRLIYYSQIVNDFQKGDIAEGYSVSREKKESFPLTVTSAQKNPTAFYLCASSSQTSGGVREVTQYFGPGTRLLVL.